These 28 T cell receptor beta chains share one sample of origin, sequenced in a study of T cells in Graves' hyperthyroidism and ophthalmopathy. From RNA transcripts, TCR beta CDR3 regions were amplified. TCR CDR3 underwent first-round RT-PCR with the HTBI primer set. MiXCR, applied by TCRdb to the multiplex PCR reads, yields one record per CDR3 protein. The sample yields some 700,000 distinct CDR3 sequences, roughly 17% seen once. Specimen: blood. The receptors were gathered from a man between 45 and 60 years old with Graves' hyperthyroidism.

V gene TRBV10-1 combines with J gene TRBJ1-1; D is perhaps TRBD1 (5 bases). CDR3 length: 14 residues. Germline CDR1 and CDR2: WNHNN and SYGVQD (reference sequence). Trimming left V 2 bases short and J 0 bases short, with 7 bases between. CDR3 coding DNA: TGCGCCAGCAGTGAGGGGACTCTGAACACTGAAGCTTTCTTT. This gives the protein CASSEGTLNTEAFF.

The chain recombines TRBV6-1 with TRBJ1-3; no reliable D call. The V end lost 5 bases, the J end lost 3 bases, and 11 bases lay between the germline ends. CDR3 length equals 14 residues. Germline V lookup: CDR1 MNHNS, CDR2 SASEGT. The CDR3 here is CASSFTARGNTIYF. The DNA of the CDR3 is TGTGCCAGCAGTTTCACGGCTCGTGGAAACACCATATATTTT.

Details on this clonotype: A much larger clonotype is one base distant, so this may be a read error. V and J are TRBV7-2 and TRBJ2-1; maybe TRBD2 (5 bases). This CDR3 is 13 amino acids long. Per germline, CDR1 SGHTA and CDR2 FQGNSA. With 7 bases removed from V and 12 bases from J, the gap between germline ends came to 19 bases. The CDR3, as DNA: TGTGCCAGCAACTCCTCTCGAGCGGAATGGCAGTTCTTC. Translation gives CASNSSRAEWQFF. The variable domain in full, with the rest retrieved from reference TRBV7-2 and TRBJ2-1, is GAGVSQSPSNKVTEKGKDVELRCDPISGHTALYWYRQSLGQGLEFLIYFQGNSAPDKSGLPSDRFSAERTGGSVSTLTIQRTQQEDSAVYLCASNSSRAEWQFFGPGTRLTVL.

This clonotype was counted many times. The rearrangement links TRBV27 to TRBJ2-5; D is unclear. The CDR3 extends over 14 amino acids. V lost 1 base to trimming and J lost 3 bases, with 9 bases between them. Germline V CDR1 and CDR2: MNHEY, SMNVEV (reference sequence). CDR3 sequence: CASSLLGRKETQYF. The CDR3 nucleotides read TGTGCCAGCAGTTTATTAGGCAGGAAAGAGACCCAGTACTTC.

The chain has TRBV2 and TRBJ2-3, with TRBD2 matching 7 bases. Trimming cost V 8 bases and J 5 bases; bases outside gene matches: 10. The CDR3 covers 14 residues. Germline lookup yields CDR1 SNHLY and CDR2 FYNNEI. In DNA, the CDR3 is TGTGCCAGCGCCCGGGGGGATTCCGAAGATACGCAGTATTTT. This encodes CASARGDSEDTQYF.

This clonotype was counted many times. The genes are TRBV7-9 and TRBJ2-7; D uncertain. Trimming left V 4 bases short and J 5 bases short, with 6 bases between. Germline CDR1 SEHNR, CDR2 FQNEAQ (reference sequence). The CDR3 sequence is 11 residues long. The CDR3 bases are TGTGCCAGCAGCTCATGGGACGAGCAGTACTTC. This gives the protein CASSSWDEQYF.

This clonotype showed up just a few times. The chain is built from TRBV30 and TRBJ2-5; D remains unclear. The V end lost 2 bases, the J end lost 7 bases, and 8 bases lay between the germline ends. CDR1 is GTSNPN, CDR2 SVGIG, per germline (reference sequence). The CDR3 is 11 residues long. The CDR3 DNA sequence: TGTGCCTGGAGTTCCTCCCGGACCCAGTACTTC. Amino acids: CAWSSSRTQYF.

This clonotype was recorded at least ten times. The gene calls are TRBV28 and TRBJ2-7; TRBD2 matches at 10 bases. V lost 5 bases, J lost 5 bases, and 12 bases stayed unmatched. Looked up from germline, CDR1 is MDHEN and CDR2 is SYDVKM. CDR3 length: 16 amino acids. Written as DNA, the CDR3 is TGTGCCAGCAGTCCCTCCCTAGCGGGAGAAGTACACGAGCAGTACTTC. As protein: CASSPSLAGEVHEQYF.

Notes on this clonotype: Just one base apart from a much larger clone, this may be a read error. This chain links TRBV30 with TRBJ1-2; 7 bases are a match to TRBD1. CDR1 is GTSNPN, CDR2 SVGIG, per germline (reference sequence). The CDR3 runs to 14 residues. With V trimmed by 5 bases and J by 1 base, 7 bases remained unmatched. The CDR3 loop is CAWGLTGLNYGYTF. The DNA of the CDR3 is TGTGCCTGGGGTCTGACAGGGCTTAACTATGGCTACACCTTC.

The chain is built from TRBV4-3 and TRBJ2-7; perhaps TRBD1 as D (6 bases). V was trimmed by 1 base and J by 6 bases, leaving 16 bases between them. The CDR3 contains 15 residues. CDR1 is LGHNA and CDR2 is YSLEER in the germline V gene. CDR3 in amino acids: CASSQVAGESFEQYF. The CDR3 DNA follows: TGCGCCAGCAGCCAAGTTGCAGGGGAGTCTTTCGAGCAGTACTTC.

The gene calls are TRBV18 and TRBJ1-1, with D unclear. Deletions cut 6 bases from V and 7 bases from J, with 9 bases between. The CDR3 is 11 amino acids. Germline-derived CDR1 and CDR2 are KGHSH and LQKENI. As DNA, the CDR3 is TGTGCCAGCTCGACCTTAGATGAAGCTTTCTTT. This translates into CASSTLDEAFF.

In its sample, this clonotype was seen many times. The CDR3 region is CASKASPGNNEQFF. The CDR3 DNA follows: TGTGCCAGCAAAGCTTCCCCTGGCAACAATGAGCAGTTCTTC. This chain links TRBV27 with TRBJ2-1; D uncertain. The V end lost 7 bases, the J end lost 5 bases, and 15 bases lay between the germline ends. The CDR3 is made up of 14 amino acids. Germline V CDR1 and CDR2: MNHEY, SMNVEV (reference sequence).

This clonotype was seen repeatedly, ten times or more. The chain uses TRBV28 and TRBJ2-3, with D possibly matching TRBD2 (7 bases). The CDR3 is 17 residues long. V dropped 4 bases and J dropped 3 bases, with 20 bases sitting between them. Looked up from germline, CDR1 is MDHEN and CDR2 is SYDVKM. The CDR3: CASSSFGGRFGTDTQYF. CDR3 coding DNA: TGTGCCAGCAGTTCCTTCGGGGGGCGCTTTGGAACAGATACGCAGTATTTT.

Details on this clonotype: This sequence may be a read error, since a much larger clone differs from it by one base. The chain uses TRBV12-3 or TRBV12-4 and TRBJ1-2; possible D gene TRBD1, 5 bases. Trimming cost V 8 bases and J 4 bases, with 14 bases left between them. The CDR3 consists of 13 residues. CDR3 sequence (DNA): TGTGCCAGCGCCATTGGGGGTGGCTATGGCTACACCTTC. This encodes CASAIGGGYGYTF.

This clonotype appeared many times. CDR3 amino acids: CASRRDLAEETQYF. The DNA of the CDR3 is TGTGCCAGCCGCCGGGACCTAGCGGAAGAGACCCAGTACTTC. The chain is built from TRBV2 and TRBJ2-5; 7 bases match TRBD2. The CDR3 sequence is 14 residues long. V was pared by 8 bases and J by 3 bases, with 9 bases of the junction left unmatched. Germline loops: CDR1 SNHLY, CDR2 FYNNEI.

This chain joins TRBV9 and TRBJ2-5, with TRBD2 as a possible D gene (6 bases). The V and J ends lost 0 bases and 3 bases respectively, with 9 bases between them. The CDR3 runs 14 residues. Germline V gene sequence: CDR1 SGDLS, CDR2 YYNGEE. CDR3: CASSVVGGKETQYF. CDR3 sequence (DNA): TGTGCCAGCAGCGTAGTGGGGGGTAAAGAGACCCAGTACTTC.

This clonotype was seen a few times. The V call is TRBV7-2, the J call TRBJ2-7; no clear D gene. V gave up 8 bases and J gave up 5 bases, with 16 bases separating them. Germline V gene sequence: CDR1 SGHTA, CDR2 FQGNSA. The CDR3 extends over 13 amino acids. The CDR3 sequence: CASRAPERHEQYF. DNA of the CDR3: TGTGCCAGCCGGGCTCCCGAGCGCCACGAGCAGTACTTC.

This clonotype was observed at least ten times. The chain recombines TRBV11-2 with TRBJ2-5, with 8 bases aligning to TRBD1. This CDR3 has 14 amino acids. V was clipped by 9 bases and J by 4 bases; unmatched bases: 10. Per the germline V gene, CDR1 is SGHAT and CDR2 is FQNNGV. The CDR3 reads CASKTAGGRETQYF. CDR3 DNA: TGTGCCAGTAAAACGGCAGGGGGCAGAGAGACCCAGTACTTC.

The chain links TRBV28 to TRBJ1-2; D is possibly TRBD1 (6 bases). This CDR3 is 13 amino acids long. With 8 bases removed from V and 4 bases from J, the gap between germline ends came to 14 bases. Germline CDR1 reads MDHEN; CDR2 reads SYDVKM. CDR3 coding DNA: TGTGCCAGCCGCCGGGGGGCCGGCTATGGCTACACCTTC. Amino acid sequence: CASRRGAGYGYTF.

This clonotype came up many times. The chain has TRBV27 and TRBJ2-3; 7 bases are shared with TRBD1. Trimming cost V 5 bases and J 4 bases; bases outside gene matches: 12. This CDR3 region has 16 residues. CDR1 and CDR2 (germline): MNHEY, SMNVEV (reference sequence). This CDR3 reads CASSDYRDSVPDTQYF. The DNA of the CDR3 is TGTGCCAGCAGTGATTACCGGGACAGTGTCCCAGATACGCAGTATTTT.

V and J are TRBV27 and TRBJ2-5; TRBD1 matches at 8 bases. The trim removed 8 bases at V and 13 bases at J, leaving 9 bases unmatched. In germline, CDR1 is MNHEY, CDR2 SMNVEV (reference sequence). The length of the CDR3 is 11 residues. CDR3 protein: CASRDGTGLYF. As DNA, the CDR3 is TGTGCCAGCCGGGACGGGACAGGCTTGTACTTC.

The V gene is TRBV5-1, the J gene TRBJ2-3; D is uncertain. This CDR3 region has 15 residues. Trimming left V 0 bases short and J 2 bases short, with 10 bases between. Germline V gives CDR1 SGHRS, CDR2 YFSETQ. The CDR3 loop reads CASSLVNGYTDTQYF. As DNA, the CDR3 is TGCGCCAGCAGCTTGGTAAACGGCTACACAGATACGCAGTATTTT.

This clonotype was observed at least ten times. The chain has TRBV20-1 and TRBJ1-6; D is uncertain. The CDR3 loop spans 13 amino acids. The V end lost 5 bases, the J end lost 10 bases, and 15 bases lay between the germline ends. Germline CDR1 reads DFQATT; CDR2 reads SNEGSKA (reference sequence). The CDR3 coding sequence is TGCAGTGCTTTATGGGGTGGTGGGTCACCCCTCCACTTT. Its translation: CSALWGGGSPLHF.

The sample holds many counts of this clonotype. V usage is TRBV3-1 and J usage is TRBJ2-1; D not certain. CDR1 and CDR2 (germline): LGHDT, YNNKEL (reference sequence). The CDR3 is made up of 15 amino acids. The V end lost 0 bases, the J end lost 9 bases, and 15 bases lay between the germline ends. CDR3 protein: CASSQEPGPSPEQFF. In nucleotides, the CDR3 is TGTGCCAGCAGCCAAGAGCCAGGTCCGTCGCCTGAGCAGTTCTTC.

This clonotype was found many times. The V call is TRBV3-1, the J call TRBJ2-7; 12 bases map to TRBD2. CDR3 size: 16 residues. Germline V gene data show CDR1 as LGHDT and CDR2 as YNNKEL (reference sequence). V dropped 4 bases and J dropped 4; count of bases not matched to a gene: 8. CDR3: CASSPSPGLAGYEQYF. As DNA, the CDR3 is TGTGCCAGCAGCCCAAGCCCCGGACTAGCGGGATACGAGCAGTACTTC.

The V gene is TRBV4-2, the J gene TRBJ2-1, with 8 bases fitting TRBD1. Per the germline V gene, CDR1 is LGHNA and CDR2 is YNFKEQ. Losses at the gene ends were 4 bases for V and 3 bases for J; bases not matched to a gene: 11. CDR3 length: 17 residues. The CDR3 spells CASSLRQGRVLYNEQFF. Written as DNA, the CDR3 is TGTGCCAGCAGCCTCCGACAGGGGCGAGTCCTCTACAATGAGCAGTTCTTC.

The J gene is TRBJ2-5, the V gene TRBV5-1; D perhaps matches TRBD2 (5 bases). The CDR3 has 16 residues. The ends were cut back, 0 bases at V and 1 base at J, with 13 bases in the middle. The V gene's germline CDR1 is SGHRS and CDR2 YFSETQ. The CDR3 spells CASSLGVGSSQETQYF. CDR3 nucleotides: TGCGCCAGCAGCTTGGGGGTGGGGAGTAGCCAAGAGACCCAGTACTTC.

The chain carries TRBV6-6 and TRBJ2-7; D possibly corresponds to TRBD2 (7 bases). This CDR3 comprises 17 residues. CDR1 and CDR2 (germline): MNHNY, SVGAGI (reference sequence). Trimming cost V 0 bases and J 4 bases, with 19 bases left between them. The CDR3 here is CASSYSFRGAKGYEQYF. For the CDR3, the DNA is TGTGCCAGCAGTTACTCATTTCGGGGGGCGAAGGGGTACGAGCAGTACTTC.